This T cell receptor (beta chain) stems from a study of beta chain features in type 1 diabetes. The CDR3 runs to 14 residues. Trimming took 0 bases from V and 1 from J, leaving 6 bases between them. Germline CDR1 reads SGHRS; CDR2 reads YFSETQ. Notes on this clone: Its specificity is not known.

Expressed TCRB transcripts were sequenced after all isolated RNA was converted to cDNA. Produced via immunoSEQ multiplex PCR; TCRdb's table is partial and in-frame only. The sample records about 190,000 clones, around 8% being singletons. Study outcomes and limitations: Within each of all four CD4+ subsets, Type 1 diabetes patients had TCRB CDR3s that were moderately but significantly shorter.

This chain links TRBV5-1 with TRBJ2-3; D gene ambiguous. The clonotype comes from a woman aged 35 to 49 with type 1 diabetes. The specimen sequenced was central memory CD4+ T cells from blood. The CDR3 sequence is CASSLAPGTDTQYF. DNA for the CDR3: TGCGCCAGCAGCTTGGCCCCGGGCACAGATACGCAGTATTTT.